This is a list of T cell receptor beta chains from one sample in a study of beta chain features in type 1 diabetes. Method: immunoSEQ multiplex PCR; TCRdb's copy keeps in-frame clones and lacks some. The profile shows about 700,000 clones, roughly 13% of them singletons. The sequencing input was naive CD4+ T cells from blood. All receptors come from a man aged 18 to 35 with type 1 diabetes. CDR3s leave out the opening cysteine and the closing phenylalanine or tryptophan. Size tells how often a clone was seen (once, few, many) or the class of an expanded clone, and some rows leave it out.

J,V,size,CDR3
TRBJ2-7,TRBV5-1,few,ASSFSMGTPYEQY
TRBJ2-4,TRBV7-9,.,ASSYPRGFDIQY
TRBJ2-7,TRBV6-5,few,ASSYGTGTYEQY
TRBJ2-1,TRBV5-1,.,ASSFQTDPYNEQF
TRBJ2-3,TRBV6-5,few,ASSPAVSTDTQY
TRBJ2-3,TRBV9,.,ASSVVGGGSTDTQY
TRBJ2-7,TRBV7-8,.,ASSLRTVSYEQY
TRBJ1-2,TRBV5-4,.,ASSPPWTGMGGYGYT
TRBJ1-1,TRBV30,.,AFRGPNTNTEAF
TRBJ1-2,TRBV7-7,few,VWTVYGYT
TRBJ2-7,TRBV30,few,ALQEQGYEQY
TRBJ1-5,TRBV27,.,ASSLTQGAQPQH
TRBJ2-5,TRBV6-1,.,ASSAWVGSTGETQY
TRBJ2-3,TRBV5-1,.,ASSPGTADDTQY
TRBJ2-7,TRBV5-4,few,ASSLQGSIGEQY
TRBJ2-3,TRBV19,.,ASSIVGTPARDTQY
TRBJ2-2,TRBV5-6,.,ASSLRISTDNTGELF
TRBJ2-5,TRBV14,few,ASSRREQETQY
TRBJ2-1,TRBV10-1,few,ASSGGRANEQF
TRBJ2-1,TRBV7-9,few,ASSFTGPNEQF
TRBJ2-2,TRBV28,.,ASSRGQTNTGELF
TRBJ2-4,TRBV7-9,few,ASSPPGLVKNIQY
TRBJ1-2,TRBV15,.,ATSPRGAGYGYT
TRBJ1-4,TRBV7-6,.,ASSRTGAREKLF
TRBJ1-5,TRBV15,few,ATSREKSNQPQH
TRBJ2-5,TRBV30,.,AWSGALEETQY
TRBJ2-3,TRBV5-4,few,ASSPDRAADTQY
TRBJ1-1,TRBV27,few,ASRAFGQIFNTEAF
TRBJ1-2,TRBV9,few,ASSNDGLYGYT
TRBJ1-2,TRBV30,.,AWAPEGNYGYT
TRBJ1-5,TRBV19,.,ASSTGTGNQPQH
TRBJ2-3,TRBV5-1,.,ASGLLAGGADTQY